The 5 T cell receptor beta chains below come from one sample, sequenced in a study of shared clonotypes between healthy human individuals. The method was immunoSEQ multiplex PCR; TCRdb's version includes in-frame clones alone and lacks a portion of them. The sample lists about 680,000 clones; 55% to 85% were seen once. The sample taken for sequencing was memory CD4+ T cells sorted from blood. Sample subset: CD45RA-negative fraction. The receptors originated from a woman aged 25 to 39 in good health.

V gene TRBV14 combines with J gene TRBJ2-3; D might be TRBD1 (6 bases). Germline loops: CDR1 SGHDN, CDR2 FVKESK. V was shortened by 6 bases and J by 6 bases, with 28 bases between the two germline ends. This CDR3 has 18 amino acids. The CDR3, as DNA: TGTGCCAGCAGTGACCCTAGGCAGGGGCTCTCCTCACGTGATACGCAGTATTTT. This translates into CASSDPRQGLSSRDTQYF.

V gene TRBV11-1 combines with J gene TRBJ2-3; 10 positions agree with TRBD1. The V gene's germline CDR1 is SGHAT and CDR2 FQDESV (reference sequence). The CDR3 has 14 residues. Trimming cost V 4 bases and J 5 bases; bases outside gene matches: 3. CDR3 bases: TGTGCCAGCAGCTACGGACAGGGGGGAGATACGCAGTATTTT. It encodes CASSYGQGGDTQYF.

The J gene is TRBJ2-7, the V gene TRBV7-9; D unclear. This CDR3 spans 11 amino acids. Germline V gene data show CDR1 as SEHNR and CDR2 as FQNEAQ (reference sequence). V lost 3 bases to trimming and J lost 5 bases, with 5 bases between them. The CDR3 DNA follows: TGTGCCAGCAGCTTTATCCACGAGCAGTACTTC. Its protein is CASSFIHEQYF.

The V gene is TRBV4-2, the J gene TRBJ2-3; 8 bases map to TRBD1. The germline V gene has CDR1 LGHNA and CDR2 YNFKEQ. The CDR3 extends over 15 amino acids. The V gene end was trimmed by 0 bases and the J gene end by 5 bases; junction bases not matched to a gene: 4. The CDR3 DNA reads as TGTGCCAGCAGCCAAGACAGGGGGCGCGGAGATACGCAGTATTTT. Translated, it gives CASSQDRGRGDTQYF.

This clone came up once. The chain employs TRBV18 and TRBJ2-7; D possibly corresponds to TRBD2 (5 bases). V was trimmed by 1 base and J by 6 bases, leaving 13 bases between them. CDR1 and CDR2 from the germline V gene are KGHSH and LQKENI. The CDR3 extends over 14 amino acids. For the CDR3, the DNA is TGTGCCAGCTCACCACTAGGGAGATCTCCCGAGCAGTACTTC. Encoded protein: CASSPLGRSPEQYF.